Sequencing of this T cell receptor beta chain was carried out in a study of control samples from healthy donors and cancer patients. Produced via immunoSEQ multiplex PCR; TCRdb's table is partial and in-frame only. The table includes about 10,000 clones, roughly 93% detected once. This clone came up once. This receptor was identified in a man in his 60s with colorectal cancer. Sequencing used PBMCs.

CDR3 protein: CASSQEDRQETQYF. As DNA, the CDR3 is TGCGCCAGCAGCCAAGAAGATAGACAAGAGACCCAGTACTTC. The chain links TRBV4-3 to TRBJ2-5; D uncertain. Trimming stripped 0 bases from V and 2 bases from J, with 7 bases between. Germline V gene data show CDR1 as LGHNA and CDR2 as YSLEER. The CDR3 extends over 14 amino acids.